The 4 T cell receptor beta chains listed next were all sequenced from one sample in a study of T cells in Graves' hyperthyroidism and ophthalmopathy. The CDR3 regions of TCR beta were amplified from RNA transcripts. TCR CDR3 underwent first-round RT-PCR with the HTBI primer set. TCRdb used MiXCR to reprocess the multiplex PCR reads, holding one entry per CDR3 protein. The repertoire includes some 320,000 distinct CDR3 sequences, roughly an eighth of them detected once, and 34% sits in the top ten. The sequenced sample was blood. The receptor source for this set is a woman between 35 and 50 years old with Graves' ophthalmopathy.

There are a few counts of this clonotype. The chain combines TRBV20-1 with TRBJ2-1; the D gene is possibly TRBD2 (5 bases). V lost 0 bases, J lost 3 bases, and 9 bases lay in between. Germline V gene sequence: CDR1 DFQATT, CDR2 SNEGSKA (reference sequence). The CDR3 is 14 residues long. The CDR3 protein is CSARETTVYNEQFF. In DNA form, the CDR3 reads TGCAGTGCTAGAGAGACTACCGTCTACAATGAGCAGTTCTTC.

This clonotype was recorded at least ten times. The chain carries TRBV20-1 and TRBJ2-1; TRBD2 matches 16 bases. Germline loops: CDR1 DFQATT, CDR2 SNEGSKA (reference sequence). This CDR3 is built from 16 residues. The J segment lost 7 bases and the V segment lost 1 base, leaving 4 bases of the junction unmatched. CDR3 amino acids: CSARGPGLAGGNEQFF. DNA of the CDR3: TGCAGTGCTAGAGGACCGGGACTAGCGGGGGGGAATGAGCAGTTCTTC.

This clonotype was counted a few times. CDR3 residues: CASSQEVLLSGNTIYF. For the CDR3, the DNA is TGTGCCAGCAGCCAAGAGGTTCTCCTCTCTGGAAACACCATATATTTT. The genes are TRBV14 and TRBJ1-3; D remains ambiguous. V shed 0 bases and J shed 0 bases, with 9 bases lying between them. The germline gives CDR1 SGHDN, CDR2 FVKESK. The CDR3 extends over 16 amino acids.

Many counts were recorded for this clonotype. V gene TRBV20-1 combines with J gene TRBJ2-7; TRBD1 matches at 7 bases. The germline V gene encodes CDR1 DFQATT and CDR2 SNEGSKA (reference sequence). The CDR3 is 12 residues long. Losses at the gene ends were 6 bases for V and 7 bases for J; bases not matched to a gene: 9. The CDR3 reads CSALDRAGEQYF. For the CDR3, the DNA is TGCAGTGCCCTCGACAGGGCAGGAGAGCAGTACTTC.